This entry is about one TCR beta chain. TCRdb fed the RT-PCR reads into MiXCR, producing one record per CDR3 protein. This table has just under 550,000 distinct CDR3 sequences, roughly 25% appearing once. This entry comes from a study of response to subunit inactivated influenza vaccine. V shed 0 bases and J shed 0 bases, with 8 bases lying between them. Germline loops: CDR1 LGHNA, CDR2 YNFKEQ. The CDR3 spans 16 residues. The same sample was also studied in work on T cells expressing NK-cell markers. From that study: UMI-tagged 5'RACE template switching yielded the TCR beta cDNA. Several experiments added an anti-gamma-delta TCR antibody to sort only alpha-beta TCR T cells.

The origin of this receptor is a man over 45 who received an inactivated influenza vaccine. The sample here was CD4+ T cells sorted from PBMCs, taken less than 13 days after vaccination. The J gene is TRBJ2-2, the V gene TRBV4-2, with D maybe TRBD1 (5 bases). This CDR3 reads CASSQDNRPNTGELFF. The CDR3 region has the DNA TGTGCCAGCAGCCAAGATAACAGGCCGAACACCGGGGAGCTGTTTTTT.